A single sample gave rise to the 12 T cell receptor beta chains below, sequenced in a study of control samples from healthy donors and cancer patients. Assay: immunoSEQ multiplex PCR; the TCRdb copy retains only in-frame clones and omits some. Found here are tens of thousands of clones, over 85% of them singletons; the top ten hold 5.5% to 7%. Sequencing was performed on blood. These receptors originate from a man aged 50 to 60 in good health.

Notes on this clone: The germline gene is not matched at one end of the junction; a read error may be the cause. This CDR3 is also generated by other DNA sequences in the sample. CDR3: CASSYSPSRKLSNQPQHF. The CDR3 DNA sequence: TGTGCCAGCAGTTACTCCCCCTCACGGAAACTAAGCAATCAGCCACAGCATTTT. J is TRBJ1-5 and V is TRBV6-2 or TRBV6-3; D gene unclear. The CDR3 length is 18 residues. From germline, CDR1 is MNHEY and CDR2 SVGEGT.

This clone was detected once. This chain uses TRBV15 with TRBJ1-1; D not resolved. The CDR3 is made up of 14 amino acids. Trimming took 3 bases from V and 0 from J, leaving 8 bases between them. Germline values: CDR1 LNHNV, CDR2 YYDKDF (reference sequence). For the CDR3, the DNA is TGTGCCACCAGCAGGCCCCAGGTGAACACTGAAGCTTTCTTT. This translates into CATSRPQVNTEAFF.

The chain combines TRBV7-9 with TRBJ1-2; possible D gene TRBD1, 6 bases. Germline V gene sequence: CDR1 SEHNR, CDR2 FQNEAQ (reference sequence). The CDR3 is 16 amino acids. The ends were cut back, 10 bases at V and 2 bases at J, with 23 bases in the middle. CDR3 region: CATALPAGGLNYGYTF. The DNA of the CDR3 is TGTGCCACCGCCCTACCCGCGGGGGGGCTCAACTATGGCTACACCTTC.

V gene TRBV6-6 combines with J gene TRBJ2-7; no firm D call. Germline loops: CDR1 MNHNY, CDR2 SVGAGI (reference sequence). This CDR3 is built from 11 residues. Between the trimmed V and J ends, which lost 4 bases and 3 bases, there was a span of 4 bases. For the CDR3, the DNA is TGTGCCAGCAGTTCCTACTACGAGCAGTACTTC. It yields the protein CASSSYYEQYF.

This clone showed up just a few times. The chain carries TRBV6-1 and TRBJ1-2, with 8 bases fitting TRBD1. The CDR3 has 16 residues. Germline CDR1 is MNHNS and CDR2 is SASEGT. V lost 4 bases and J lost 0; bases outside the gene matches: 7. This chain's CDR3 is CASSVRTGQTNYGYTF. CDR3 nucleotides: TGTGCCAGCAGTGTCCGGACAGGGCAGACTAACTATGGCTACACCTTC.

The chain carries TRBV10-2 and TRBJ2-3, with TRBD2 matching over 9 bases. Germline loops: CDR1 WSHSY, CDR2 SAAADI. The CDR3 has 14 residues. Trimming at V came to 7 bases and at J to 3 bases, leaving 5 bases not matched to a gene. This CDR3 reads CASNSGGTTDTQYF. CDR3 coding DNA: TGCGCCAGCAATAGCGGGGGAACGACAGATACGCAGTATTTT.

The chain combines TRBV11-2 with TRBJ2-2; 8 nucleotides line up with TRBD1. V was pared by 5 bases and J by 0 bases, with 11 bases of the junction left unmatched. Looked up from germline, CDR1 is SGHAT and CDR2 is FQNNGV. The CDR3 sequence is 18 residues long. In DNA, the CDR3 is TGTGCCAGCAGCCGCGGACAGGGATTTGTCGCGAACACCGGGGAGCTGTTTTTT. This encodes CASSRGQGFVANTGELFF.

CDR3 nucleotide sequence: TGCAGCGTTGAAGCATGGGGCCCTCGGGGGAACACCGGGGAGCTGTTTTTT. It specifies CSVEAWGPRGNTGELFF. V is TRBV29-1 and J is TRBJ2-2; the D gene could be TRBD1 or TRBD2 (5 bases each). CDR3 length: 17 amino acids. The germline CDR1 and CDR2 sequences are SQVTM and ANQGSEA. The V end lost 1 base, the J end lost 1 base, and 16 bases lay between the germline ends.

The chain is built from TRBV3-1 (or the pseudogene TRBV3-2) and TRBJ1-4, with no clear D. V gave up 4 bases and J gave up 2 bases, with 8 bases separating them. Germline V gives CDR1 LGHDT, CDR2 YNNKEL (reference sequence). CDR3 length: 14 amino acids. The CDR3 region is CASSRGSTNEKLFF. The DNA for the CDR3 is TGTGCCAGCAGCCGTGGAAGTACTAATGAAAAACTGTTTTTT.

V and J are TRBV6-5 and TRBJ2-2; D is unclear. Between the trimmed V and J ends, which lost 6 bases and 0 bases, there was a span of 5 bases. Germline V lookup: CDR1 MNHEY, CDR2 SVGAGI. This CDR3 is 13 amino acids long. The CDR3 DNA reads TGTGCCAGCAGACGCTCGAACACCGGGGAGCTGTTTTTT. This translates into CASRRSNTGELFF.

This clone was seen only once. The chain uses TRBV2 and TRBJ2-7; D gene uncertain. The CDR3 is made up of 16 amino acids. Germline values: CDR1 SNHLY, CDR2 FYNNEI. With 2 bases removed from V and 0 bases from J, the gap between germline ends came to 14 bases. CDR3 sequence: CASSEQILRVSYEQYF. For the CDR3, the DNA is TGTGCCAGCAGTGAACAGATCCTGCGCGTCTCCTACGAGCAGTACTTC. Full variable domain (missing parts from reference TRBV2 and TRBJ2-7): EPEVTQTPSHQVTQMGQEVILRCVPISNHLYFYWYRQILGQKVEFLVSFYNNEISEKSEIFDDQFSVERPDGSNFTLKIRSTKLEDSAMYFCASSEQILRVSYEQYFGPGTRLTVT.

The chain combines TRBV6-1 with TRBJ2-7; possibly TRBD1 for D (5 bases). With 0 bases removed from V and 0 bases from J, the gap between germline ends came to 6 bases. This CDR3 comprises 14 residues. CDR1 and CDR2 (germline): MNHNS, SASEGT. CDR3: CASSEADSSYEQYF. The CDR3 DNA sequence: TGTGCCAGCAGTGAAGCTGACAGCTCCTACGAGCAGTACTTC.